The 10 T cell receptor beta chains given below trace back to one sample, sequenced in a study of PD-L1 blockade in urothelial cancer. This table comes from immunoSEQ multiplex PCR, and its TCRdb copy is limited to in-frame clones, with some not included. This table has 50,000 to 55,000 clones, about 68% appearing once. Sample time point: pretreatment peripheral blood. Sample: PBMCs, taken around atezolizumab (anti-PD-L1) treatment. These TCRs come from a man between 65 and 85 years old with urothelial cancer.

This clone appeared a single time. The chain uses TRBV5-1 and TRBJ2-1, with TRBD2 matching 12 bases. V lost 3 bases and J lost 4; bases outside the gene matches: 2. The CDR3 totals 15 residues. CDR1 and CDR2 (germline): SGHRS, YFSETQ. In nucleotides, the CDR3 is TGCGCCAGCAGCTCGGGGACTAGCGGGTACAATGAGCAGTTCTTC. It codes for CASSSGTSGYNEQFF.

The CDR3 spells CASSLGLVRNEQFF. CDR3 in DNA: TGTGCCAGTAGTCTCGGACTAGTTCGCAATGAGCAGTTCTTC. The chain is built from TRBV19 and TRBJ2-1; 7 bases line up with TRBD2. J was trimmed by 6 bases and V by 5 bases; bases with no gene match: 7. The CDR3 sequence is 14 residues long. Per the germline V gene, CDR1 is LNHDA and CDR2 is SQIVND (reference sequence).

The chain couples TRBV11-3 to TRBJ2-3, with a weak D call TRBD1 (7 bases). CDR1 is SGHNT and CDR2 is YENEEA in the germline V gene. This CDR3 spans 15 amino acids. V was shortened by 5 bases and J by 0 bases, with 12 bases between the two germline ends. The CDR3 loop is CASSIPGGSTDTQYF. The CDR3 DNA reads TGTGCCAGCAGCATACCAGGGGGGAGCACAGATACGCAGTATTTT.

This sequence joins TRBV7-9 and TRBJ1-1; 7 bases agree with TRBD1. Per the germline V gene, CDR1 is SEHNR and CDR2 is FQNEAQ (reference sequence). The CDR3 spans 13 residues. V shed 1 base, J shed 4 bases, and the junction held 0 bases outside the gene matches. The CDR3 region has the DNA TGTGCCAGCAGCTTAGGACAGGGCACTGAAGCTTTCTTT. This gives the protein CASSLGQGTEAFF.

The chain employs TRBV7-3 and TRBJ1-2; 8 positions match TRBD1. Germline V gene sequence: CDR1 SGHTA, CDR2 FQGTGA. The CDR3 has 15 amino acids. Trimming took 7 bases from V and 8 from J; bases not matched to a gene: 15. CDR3 loop: CASTPRPGQVFGYTF. The CDR3, as DNA: TGTGCCAGCACCCCTCGCCCGGGACAGGTCTTCGGCTACACCTTC. Full variable domain (rest looked up from reference TRBV7-3 and TRBJ1-2): GAGVSQTPSNKVTEKGKYVELRCDPISGHTALYWYRQSLGQGPEFLIYFQGTGAADDSGLPNDRFFAVRPEGSVSTLKIQRTERGDSAVYLCASTPRPGQVFGYTFGSGTRLTVV.

The CDR3 here is CASSIVATGYSNQPQHF. CDR3 nucleotides: TGTGCCAGTAGTATAGTGGCTACAGGGTATAGCAATCAGCCCCAGCATTTT. The rearrangement links TRBV19 to TRBJ1-5, with D maybe TRBD1 (6 bases). This CDR3 has 17 amino acids. V dropped 1 base and J dropped 0 bases, with 13 bases sitting between them. Germline assignment: CDR1 LNHDA and CDR2 SQIVND (reference sequence).

The chain's CDR3 is CAISRQGAPTGELFF. The CDR3 region has the DNA TGTGCCATCAGTAGACAGGGGGCGCCCACCGGGGAGCTGTTTTTT. This chain links TRBV10-3 with TRBJ2-2; TRBD1 matches 10 bases. The CDR3 totals 15 residues. V lost 5 bases and J lost 4; bases outside the gene matches: 4. The germline V gene encodes CDR1 ENHRY and CDR2 SYGVKD.

This clone came up once. The rearrangement links TRBV15 to TRBJ2-5; D is perhaps TRBD2 (7 bases). This CDR3 contains 15 residues. The germline V gene encodes CDR1 LNHNV and CDR2 YYDKDF (reference sequence). V lost 3 bases and J 3 bases, leaving 14 bases between the germline ends. The CDR3 spells CATSRGRGREETQYF. The CDR3 DNA is TGTGCCACCAGCAGGGGGCGGGGGCGGGAAGAGACCCAGTACTTC. Looking up the rest from reference TRBV15 and TRBJ2-5 gives the full variable domain: DAMVIQNPRYQVTQFGKPVTLSCSQTLNHNVMYWYQQKSSQAPKLLFHYYDKDFNNEADTPDNFQSRRPNTSFCFLDIRSPGLGDTAMYLCATSRGRGREETQYFGPGTRLLVL.

This clone turned up a few times. The gene calls are TRBV5-5 and TRBJ2-7; a possible D gene is TRBD1 (5 bases). CDR3 length: 12 amino acids. V was trimmed by 4 bases and J by 2 bases, leaving 7 bases between them. Germline CDR1 SGHKS, CDR2 YYEKEE (reference sequence). The CDR3 loop is CASSGRAYEQYF. The CDR3 nucleotides are TGTGCCAGCAGCGGCAGGGCCTACGAGCAGTACTTC.

The gene calls are TRBV23-1 and TRBJ2-7, with D tentatively TRBD1 (7 bases). TRBV23-1 is an open reading frame whose function is uncertain. V lost 0 bases, J lost 1 base, and 13 bases lay in between. This CDR3 spans 16 amino acids. The CDR3: CASSQSVAGGSYEQYF. CDR3 DNA sequence: TGCGCCAGCAGTCAATCGGTGGCAGGGGGGTCCTACGAGCAGTACTTC.